This TCR beta chain was recovered during a study of T-cell memory formation after mild COVID-19 (dated by TCRdb to about 2021). Background for the entire study: TCR sequence clusters from the two donors were found to be largely donor specific. T-cell clones expanding and contracting after mild COVID-19 in a couple of donors were tracked by longitudinal TCRalpha and TCRbeta repertoire sequencing. Two young, previously healthy adult volunteers made up the cohort, one male and one female.

Ficoll-Paque density gradient centrifugation was used to isolate PBMCs. What the authors observed across the whole study: Contracting CD4+ clones were located mainly in the CM and EM memory subsets, whereas CD8+ clones were found to be enriched in EMRA. The study covered only two mild cases, and larger cohorts including severe cases with pre-infection samples were considered necessary. Clones contracting from day 15 to 85 had balanced CD4/CD8 phenotypes, while a second wave expanding from day 15 to 37 was biased towards CD4+. Some responding clones were detected in pre-infection memory, suggesting pre-existing cross-reactive memory T cells joined the SARS-CoV-2 response. The second-wave clones that peaked on day 37 were not confirmed to be SARS-CoV-2 specific.

CDR1 is given as SGHKS and CDR2 as YYEKEE, both from the germline V gene (reference sequence). The CDR3 goes from the cysteine to the phenylalanine over 14 residues. The read is trimmed to its CDR3 DNA, 42 bases read in frame from base 1. Compared with germline, V lacks 3 bases and J lacks 6 bases; bases without a gene match: 7. Sequenced using an Illumina NovaSeq 6000. Using 5'RACE with constant-segment primers, TCRalpha and TCRbeta cDNA libraries were constructed, with sample barcodes and unique molecular identifiers added in the process. Trizol reagent was used to extract RNA from every sample. The libraries were amplified in two PCR steps, and the second step added a second sample barcode and Illumina TruSeq adapters. The libraries were sequenced on an Illumina NovaSeq using 2 x 150 bp paired-end reads. The study's own analysis went as follows. Demultiplexing of reads and collapsing into UMI-guided consensus sequences were performed with migec v1.2.7. Using mixcr v2.1.11, the UMI consensuses were aligned to TRA and TRB V and J templates and assembled into clonotypes. Clonotypes were classified as expanded or contracted when called significant by both edgeR and NoisET, with noise models trained on biological replicates. For edgeR calls, the cutoffs were a false discovery rate-adjusted p below 0.01 and a log2 fold-change threshold of 1. As an exploratory analysis of dynamics, max-normalized trajectories of the 1000 most abundant clonotypes were examined with PCA combined with hierarchical clustering. Each responding clone was given a CD4 or CD8 phenotype based on the CD4+ and CD8+ repertoires, which had been sequenced separately. Using fastp at Q25 and MiXCR, TCRdb reprocessed the public reads and kept productive beta chains. Every entry covers one CDR3 protein and lists the most common genes and DNA from its rows. These V and J calls originate from TCRdb's pipeline instead of the authors' own analysis. This sample holds 120,000 to 150,000 distinct CDR3 sequences; 15% to 20% were observed only once. The ten largest clonotypes hold about 2.1% of the sample.

This clonotype was picked up a small number of times. Which antigen it targets is not known. Per-base quality was not reported, and no clone a single base away is much larger than it. This sequence uses TRBV5-5 and TRBJ2-7, with 9 middle bases fitting TRBD1. The specimen sequenced was PBMCs or a T cell subset sorted from them (not recorded which). The clonotype was recovered from an adult woman who had mild COVID-19 (a few samples of this study predate the infection). The sample titles of this study are shuffled in the database, so cell type and time point are left out; the donor was told from shared clones. The DNA is as follows: TGTGCCAGCAGCTGGGACAGGGTCCCTCCCGAGCAGTACTTC. Translated, this gives CASSWDRVPPEQYF.